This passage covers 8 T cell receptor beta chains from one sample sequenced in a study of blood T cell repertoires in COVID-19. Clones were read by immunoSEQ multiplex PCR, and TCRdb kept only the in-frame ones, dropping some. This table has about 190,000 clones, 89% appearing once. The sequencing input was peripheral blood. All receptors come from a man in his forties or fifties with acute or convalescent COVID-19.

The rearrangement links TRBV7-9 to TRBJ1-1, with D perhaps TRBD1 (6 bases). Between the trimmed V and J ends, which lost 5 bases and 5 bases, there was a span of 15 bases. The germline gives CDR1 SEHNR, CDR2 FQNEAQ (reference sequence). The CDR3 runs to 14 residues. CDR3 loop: CASSGRGDTTEAFF. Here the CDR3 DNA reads TGTGCCAGCAGCGGTCGGGGGGACACAACTGAAGCTTTCTTT.

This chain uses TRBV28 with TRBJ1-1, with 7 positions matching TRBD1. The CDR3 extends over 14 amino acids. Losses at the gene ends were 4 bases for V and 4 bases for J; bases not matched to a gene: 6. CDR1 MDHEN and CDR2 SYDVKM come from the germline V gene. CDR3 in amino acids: CASSYRGRSTEAFF. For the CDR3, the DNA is TGTGCCAGCAGTTACAGGGGAAGAAGCACTGAAGCTTTCTTT.

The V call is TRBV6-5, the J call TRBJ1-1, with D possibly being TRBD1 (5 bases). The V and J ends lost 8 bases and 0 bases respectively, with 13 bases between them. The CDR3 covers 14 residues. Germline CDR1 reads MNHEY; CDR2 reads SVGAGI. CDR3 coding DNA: TGTGCCAGCGAGCAGGACATACTGAACACTGAAGCTTTCTTT. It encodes CASEQDILNTEAFF.

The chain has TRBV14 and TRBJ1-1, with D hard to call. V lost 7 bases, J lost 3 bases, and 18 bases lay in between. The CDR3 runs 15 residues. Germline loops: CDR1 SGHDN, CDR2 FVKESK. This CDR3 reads CASKIGVGLDTEAFF. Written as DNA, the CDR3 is TGTGCCAGCAAGATCGGGGTTGGTCTGGACACTGAAGCTTTCTTT.

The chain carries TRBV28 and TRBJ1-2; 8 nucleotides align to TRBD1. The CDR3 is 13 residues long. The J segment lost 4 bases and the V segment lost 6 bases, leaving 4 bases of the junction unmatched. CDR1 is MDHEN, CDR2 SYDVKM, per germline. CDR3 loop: CASRKTGGYGYTF. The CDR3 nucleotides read TGTGCCAGCAGGAAAACAGGGGGCTATGGCTACACCTTC.

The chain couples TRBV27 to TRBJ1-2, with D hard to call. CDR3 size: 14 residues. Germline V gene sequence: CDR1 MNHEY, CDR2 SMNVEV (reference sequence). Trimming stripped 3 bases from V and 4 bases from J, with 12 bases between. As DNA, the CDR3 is TGTGCCAGCAGTTTTAGCACCATCGGCTATGGCTACACCTTC. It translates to CASSFSTIGYGYTF.

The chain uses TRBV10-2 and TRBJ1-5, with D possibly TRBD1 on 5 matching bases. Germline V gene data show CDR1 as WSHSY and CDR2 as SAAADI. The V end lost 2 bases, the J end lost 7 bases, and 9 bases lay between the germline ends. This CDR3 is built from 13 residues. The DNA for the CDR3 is TGCGCCAGCAGTGAGATCCAGGGCCAGCCCCAGCATTTT. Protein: CASSEIQGQPQHF.

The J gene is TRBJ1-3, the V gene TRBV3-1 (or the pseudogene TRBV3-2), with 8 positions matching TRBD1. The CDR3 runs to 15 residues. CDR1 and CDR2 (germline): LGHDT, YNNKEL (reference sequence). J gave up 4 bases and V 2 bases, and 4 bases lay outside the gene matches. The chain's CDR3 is CASSQQGASGNTIYF. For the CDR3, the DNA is TGTGCCAGCAGCCAACAGGGGGCGTCCGGAAACACCATATATTTT.